The 18 T cell receptor beta chains listed next were all sequenced from one sample in a study of identical twins. A single record per CDR3 protein comes from TCRdb applying MiXCR to the 5' RACE reads. This sample has around 250,000 distinct CDR3 sequences, with 6.5% to 8% found just once. The same data also went into a second study, on T cells expressing NK-cell markers.

The sample taken for sequencing was CD8+ T cells sorted from blood. The receptors here all came from a woman aged 18-29 years in good health.

This clonotype was counted a few times. The junction does not match germline at one end; this may be a read error. V gene TRBV29-1 combines with J gene TRBJ2-7; D possibly corresponds to TRBD2 (7 bases). From germline, CDR1 is SQVTM and CDR2 ANQGSEA. This CDR3 spans 13 amino acids. The CDR3 DNA follows: TGCAGCGTCGCCGAGGGGGGGGGTGGCGAGCATTACTTC. Protein sequence: CSVAEGGGGEHYF.

The chain is built from TRBV7-2 and TRBJ2-3, with 12 positions matching TRBD2. The ends lost 2 bases at V and 5 bases at J; junction bases unmatched: 8. The CDR3 totals 17 residues. CDR1 and CDR2 from the germline V gene are SGHTA and FQGNSA. The CDR3 nucleotides are TGTGCCAGCAGCTTATCGCTAGCGGGAGGGCCAGGAGATACGCAGTATTTT. Translation: CASSLSLAGGPGDTQYF.

CDR3: CASSLTRGTNEKLFF. The DNA of the CDR3 is TGTGCCAGCAGCCTAACCCGAGGGACTAATGAAAAACTGTTTTTT. J is TRBJ1-4 and V is TRBV11-2; D gene ambiguous. Germline V gives CDR1 SGHAT, CDR2 FQNNGV. The germline V and J ends were trimmed by 5 bases and 2 bases, with 12 bases remaining between them. This CDR3 comprises 15 residues. The variable domain in full, with the rest retrieved from reference TRBV11-2 and TRBJ1-4, is EAGVAQSPRYKIIEKRQSVAFWCNPISGHATLYWYQQILGQGPKLLIQFQNNGVVDDSQLPKDRFSAERLKGVDSTLKIQPAKLEDSAVYLCASSLTRGTNEKLFFGSGTQLSVL.

This clonotype was observed many times. This sequence joins TRBV5-1 and TRBJ1-2; possibly TRBD1 for D (6 bases). CDR3 length equals 15 residues. Trimming removed 1 base at V and 8 bases at J, with 18 bases between. CDR1 SGHRS and CDR2 YFSETQ come from the germline V gene. The CDR3 protein is CASSLPGQTGGGYTF. CDR3 sequence (DNA): TGCGCCAGCAGCTTGCCCGGACAGACAGGCGGCGGCTACACCTTC.

The V and J genes are TRBV25-1 and TRBJ2-1; TRBD1 matches 9 bases. From germline, CDR1 is MGHDK and CDR2 SYGVNS. The J segment lost 9 bases and the V segment lost 1 base, leaving 4 bases of the junction unmatched. The CDR3 sequence is 14 residues long. The CDR3 bases are TGTGCCAGCAGTGAATGGGACAGGGCCGGTGAGCAGTTCTTC. Its translation: CASSEWDRAGEQFF.

This clonotype was seen ten or more times. The V call is TRBV20-1, the J call TRBJ2-1, with 14 bases aligning to TRBD2. J gave up 7 bases and V 5 bases, and 10 bases lay outside the gene matches. Germline V gives CDR1 DFQATT, CDR2 SNEGSKA (reference sequence). This CDR3 contains 16 residues. In DNA form, the CDR3 reads TGCAGTGCTCCTGCGCCGGGACTAGCGGGAGTAAATGAGCAGTTCTTC. Its translation is CSAPAPGLAGVNEQFF.

Many counts were recorded for this clonotype. The rearrangement links TRBV13 to TRBJ1-1; perhaps TRBD1 as D (5 bases). This CDR3 comprises 14 residues. Trimming pared 5 bases from V and 0 bases from J, leaving 10 bases between. The V gene's germline CDR1 is PRHDT and CDR2 FYEKMQ (reference sequence). The CDR3 nucleotides are TGTGCCAGCAGCCAACCGACAGTGAACACTGAAGCTTTCTTT. Its translation is CASSQPTVNTEAFF.

This clonotype was seen repeatedly, ten times or more. The CDR3 nucleotides are TGTGCCAGCAGTTCTACCGAAACAGGGGGTAGTGGCTACACCTTC. This encodes CASSSTETGGSGYTF. The chain uses TRBV12-3 or TRBV12-4 and TRBJ1-2; 8 nucleotides match TRBD1. V lost 4 bases to trimming and J lost 7 bases; unmatched junction nucleotides: 11. CDR3 size: 15 residues.

The J gene is TRBJ2-1, the V gene TRBV4-3, with a possible D match to TRBD2 (5 bases). CDR3 length: 13 residues. The germline CDR1 and CDR2 sequences are LGHNA and YSLEER. The V gene lost 1 base and the J gene lost 8 bases, with 9 bases spanning the gap. CDR3: CASSQGGSDEQFF. Here the CDR3 DNA reads TGCGCCAGCAGCCAAGGAGGTAGCGATGAGCAGTTCTTC.

There are many counts of this clonotype. This sequence joins TRBV7-9 and TRBJ2-7; D may be TRBD1 (6 bases). The CDR3 loop spans 14 amino acids. The V end was cut by 5 bases, the J end by 3 bases, with 14 bases between. Looked up from germline, CDR1 is SEHNR and CDR2 is FQNEAQ (reference sequence). The CDR3 loop is CASSPGHAYYEQYF. In DNA, the CDR3 is TGTGCCAGCAGCCCGGGACACGCGTACTACGAGCAGTACTTC.

This clonotype was counted only a few times. The chain combines TRBV7-2 with TRBJ2-7; D might be TRBD2 (5 bases). The CDR3 is 15 amino acids. CDR1 is SGHTA, CDR2 FQGNSA, per germline. V lost 3 bases, J lost 3 bases, and 15 bases lay in between. The CDR3 protein is CASSFASGEGYEQYF. The CDR3 DNA is TGTGCCAGCAGCTTCGCGTCAGGTGAGGGCTACGAGCAGTACTTC.

This clonotype was seen a handful of times. The chain recombines TRBV25-1 with TRBJ2-3; TRBD2 might be the D (6 bases). The germline V and J ends were trimmed by 10 bases and 6 bases, with 20 bases remaining between them. There are 14 residues in the CDR3. The germline gives CDR1 MGHDK, CDR2 SYGVNS. The CDR3 loop is CATRGGRARDTQYF. In DNA form, the CDR3 reads TGTGCCACCCGAGGAGGGAGAGCTCGGGATACGCAGTATTTT.

The rearrangement links TRBV4-3 to TRBJ2-1, with 7 bases lining up with TRBD2. Per germline, CDR1 LGHNA and CDR2 YSLEER. The CDR3 loop spans 17 amino acids. With V trimmed by 1 base and J by 4 bases, 10 bases remained unmatched. CDR3 in amino acids: CASSQVLGASGYNEQFF. CDR3 DNA: TGCGCCAGCAGCCAAGTCTTAGGGGCTAGCGGTTACAATGAGCAGTTCTTC.

A few counts support this clonotype. The CDR3 sequence is CASSYSRLGGTEAFF. Written as DNA, the CDR3 is TGTGCCAGCAGTTACTCAAGACTGGGGGGCACTGAAGCTTTCTTT. This chain joins TRBV6-2 or TRBV6-3 and TRBJ1-1, with a possible D match to TRBD1 (5 bases). CDR3 length: 15 residues. The V end lost 0 bases, the J end lost 4 bases, and 12 bases lay between the germline ends. Germline-derived CDR1 and CDR2 are MNHEY and SVGEGT.

This chain joins TRBV10-3 and TRBJ2-3; 10 nucleotides match TRBD2. CDR1 is ENHRY and CDR2 is SYGVKD in the germline V gene. This CDR3 has 14 amino acids. J was trimmed by 0 bases and V by 6 bases; bases with no gene match: 0. CDR3 nucleotides: TGTGCCATCAGGACTAGCGGGAGCACAGATACGCAGTATTTT. Translation: CAIRTSGSTDTQYF.

The table lists this clonotype with many counts. The V gene is TRBV4-1, the J gene TRBJ2-1, with 11 positions matching TRBD1. V shed 1 base and J 4 bases; nucleotides not matched to a gene: 3. The V gene's germline CDR1 is MGHRA and CDR2 YSYEKL. CDR3 length: 16 residues. The CDR3: CASSQVDRGLYNEQFF. The DNA for the CDR3 is TGCGCCAGCAGCCAAGTGGACAGGGGGCTTTACAATGAGCAGTTCTTC.

This clonotype was seen more than once but under ten times. The chain links TRBV6-5 to TRBJ1-1, with D perhaps TRBD1 (5 bases). Looked up from germline, CDR1 is MNHEY and CDR2 is SVGAGI. The V gene lost 0 bases and the J gene lost 10 bases, with 15 bases spanning the gap. The CDR3 covers 14 residues. The CDR3 sequence is CASSYSRRGDSAFF. The CDR3 DNA reads TGTGCCAGCAGTTACTCACGGAGGGGCGATTCAGCTTTCTTT.

The J gene is TRBJ2-7, the V gene TRBV6-2 or TRBV6-3; D uncertain. V was clipped by 3 bases and J by 0 bases, with 12 bases between them. Per the germline V gene, CDR1 is MNHEY and CDR2 is SVGEGT. CDR3 length: 15 residues. The CDR3 DNA sequence: TGTGCCAGCAGTTATTGGCGTCCAGGCTCCTACGAGCAGTACTTC. This encodes CASSYWRPGSYEQYF.